Shown below are 25 T cell receptor beta chains from a single sample sequenced in a study of T cell changes during pregnancy in multiple sclerosis. The protocol was immunoSEQ multiplex PCR, while the TCRdb copy is restricted to in-frame clones and leaves out a portion. The repertoire holds 65,000 to 85,000 clones, with around 90% as singletons. The sequencing here drew on peripheral blood, taken after pregnancy. These receptors were collected from a female donor in good health, enrolled as a control in a pregnancy study.

The CDR3: CAWRPSGAYEQYF. CDR3 DNA: TGTGCCTGGAGGCCTAGCGGAGCCTACGAGCAGTACTTC. This chain connects TRBV30 to TRBJ2-7, with 7 bases aligning to TRBD2. The junction had 4 bases not matched to a gene; V was cut back by 3 bases and J by 2 bases. The CDR3 totals 13 residues. The germline CDR1 and CDR2 sequences are GTSNPN and SVGIG (reference sequence).

This clone was seen a few times. The chain joins TRBV7-8 to TRBJ1-1, with TRBD1 matching over 8 bases. The CDR3 runs 17 residues. CDR1 and CDR2 (germline): SGHVS, FQNEAQ. The V segment lost 2 bases and the J segment 0 bases; nucleotides outside the gene matches: 8. The chain's CDR3 is CASSLIATGGMNTEAFF. Here the CDR3 DNA reads TGTGCCAGCAGCTTAATTGCTACAGGGGGAATGAACACTGAAGCTTTCTTT.

This chain joins TRBV5-1 and TRBJ2-7, with 9 nucleotides matching TRBD2. CDR3 length: 16 residues. The germline V gene encodes CDR1 SGHRS and CDR2 YFSETQ. With V trimmed by 4 bases and J by 6 bases, 14 bases remained unmatched. DNA of the CDR3: TGCGCCAGCAGCCCGGGAAGACTAGCGGCCTTCGGCGAGCAGTACTTC. Amino acid sequence: CASSPGRLAAFGEQYF.

This clone was seen only once. The chain employs TRBV13 and TRBJ2-6; TRBD1 matches 12 bases. Germline V gene lookup returns CDR1 PRHDT and CDR2 FYEKMQ (reference sequence). The CDR3 loop spans 18 amino acids. J gave up 4 bases and V 2 bases, and 6 bases lay outside the gene matches. Here the CDR3 DNA reads TGTGCCAGCAGCTTACCGGGACAGGGGGCTTCGGGGGCCAACGTCCTGACTTTC. This translates into CASSLPGQGASGANVLTF.

The CDR3, as DNA: TGCGCCAGCAGACAGGCCTTGGGCACCGGGGAGCTGTTTTTT. Translated: CASRQALGTGELFF. This sequence joins TRBV5-1 and TRBJ2-2; tentative D call: TRBD1 (5 bases). This CDR3 contains 14 residues. Between the trimmed V and J ends, which lost 5 bases and 4 bases, there was a span of 12 bases. Germline loops: CDR1 SGHRS, CDR2 YFSETQ.

This chain connects TRBV5-1 to TRBJ2-4; D might be TRBD2 (7 bases). CDR3 size: 15 residues. Germline loops: CDR1 SGHRS, CDR2 YFSETQ. The V end lost 0 bases, the J end lost 7 bases, and 14 bases lay between the germline ends. The CDR3 protein is CASSLGGGALNIQYF. CDR3 bases: TGCGCCAGCAGCTTGGGTGGGGGGGCCTTGAACATTCAGTACTTC.

The gene calls are TRBV5-4 and TRBJ1-2; TRBD1 matches at 7 bases. The V and J ends lost 0 bases and 0 bases, in that order; junction bases with no gene match: 5. Germline values: CDR1 SGHNT, CDR2 YYREEE (reference sequence). The CDR3 has 16 residues. This CDR3 reads CASSLGDRLPNYGYTF. For the CDR3, the DNA is TGTGCCAGCAGCTTGGGGGACAGATTGCCTAACTATGGCTACACCTTC.

V and J are TRBV19 and TRBJ2-3, with D possibly being TRBD1 (5 bases). V lost 5 bases and J 4 bases, leaving 10 bases between the germline ends. CDR3 size: 13 residues. In germline, CDR1 is LNHDA, CDR2 SQIVND (reference sequence). CDR3 in DNA: TGTGCCAGTAGTTGGGGCGGAGCAGATACGCAGTATTTT. It is translated as CASSWGGADTQYF.

This clone was counted only a few times. The junction differs from germline at one of its ends, possibly a read error. The chain is built from TRBV2 and TRBJ1-6; 7 nucleotides match TRBD1. Germline CDR1 and CDR2: SNHLY and FYNNEI. The CDR3 has 14 residues. Written as DNA, the CDR3 is TGTGCCAGCAGGGAAGGGACAGTGAACTCACCCCTCCACTTT. Its translation is CASREGTVNSPLHF. The variable domain in full, with the rest retrieved from reference TRBV2 and TRBJ1-6, is EPEVTQTPSHQVTQMGQEVILRCVPISNHLYFYWYRQILGQKVEFLVSFYNNEISEKSEIFDDQFSVERPDGSNFTLKIRSTKLEDSAMYFCASREGTVNSPLHFGNGTRLTVT.

The chain has TRBV30 and TRBJ2-3; a possible D gene is TRBD1 (6 bases). This CDR3 has 14 amino acids. Trimming cost V 2 bases and J 1 base, with 10 bases left between them. In germline, CDR1 is GTSNPN, CDR2 SVGIG (reference sequence). CDR3 bases: TGTGCCTGGAGTCATCCAGGGGGCACAGATACGCAGTATTTT. Translation: CAWSHPGGTDTQYF.

The V gene is TRBV4-1, the J gene TRBJ1-1; D perhaps matches TRBD1 (5 bases). Germline values: CDR1 MGHRA, CDR2 YSYEKL. Trimming left V 1 base short and J 2 bases short, with 11 bases between. This CDR3 comprises 15 residues. CDR3 in amino acids: CASSQAQGANTEAFF. The CDR3 nucleotides are TGCGCCAGCAGCCAAGCCCAGGGCGCTAACACTGAAGCTTTCTTT.

This sequence joins TRBV19 and TRBJ1-2; 9 nucleotides agree with TRBD1. CDR3 length equals 15 residues. Germline CDR1 LNHDA, CDR2 SQIVND (reference sequence). V was pared by 5 bases and J by 2 bases, with 6 bases of the junction left unmatched. In DNA form, the CDR3 reads TGTGCCAGTAGTCTAAAGGACAGGGGAAACTATGGCTACACCTTC. It translates to CASSLKDRGNYGYTF.

This chain joins TRBV30 and TRBJ1-4; D call uncertain. This CDR3 region has 15 residues. V gave up 0 bases and J gave up 4 bases, with 12 bases separating them. Germline loops: CDR1 GTSNPN, CDR2 SVGIG (reference sequence). This CDR3 is CAWSVHSQINEKLFF. DNA for the CDR3: TGTGCCTGGAGTGTACATAGCCAGATTAATGAAAAACTGTTTTTT.

In this sample, this clone turned up a few times. The chain recombines TRBV7-2 with TRBJ1-1; possible D gene TRBD1, 5 bases. The germline CDR1 and CDR2 sequences are SGHTA and FQGNSA. Between the trimmed V and J ends, which lost 5 bases and 4 bases, there was a span of 17 bases. The CDR3 extends over 15 amino acids. The CDR3 reads CASSPRWGLGTEAFF. The CDR3 DNA sequence: TGTGCCAGCAGCCCCAGATGGGGCCTCGGCACTGAAGCTTTCTTT.

The chain employs TRBV6-5 and TRBJ2-5; TRBD1 is a possible D gene (5 bases). V lost 5 bases and J lost 5, with 12 bases in between. The CDR3 consists of 13 residues. Germline CDR1 MNHEY, CDR2 SVGAGI. CDR3 sequence (DNA): TGTGCCAGCAGTCAATCCAGACAGGAGACCCAGTACTTC. Protein sequence: CASSQSRQETQYF.

The count of this clone is one. The chain links TRBV20-1 to TRBJ2-1; no clear D. The germline gives CDR1 DFQATT, CDR2 SNEGSKA (reference sequence). The CDR3 is 10 residues long. V dropped 6 bases and J dropped 4 bases, with 4 bases sitting between them. The CDR3 reads CSAFYNEQFF. The CDR3 DNA is TGCAGTGCCTTTTACAATGAGCAGTTCTTC.

The chain links TRBV2 to TRBJ1-1, with a weak D call TRBD1 (5 bases). Trimming stripped 8 bases from V and 7 bases from J, with 8 bases between. The CDR3 runs 10 residues. Germline lookup yields CDR1 SNHLY and CDR2 FYNNEI. As DNA, the CDR3 is TGTGCCAGCCGGGGGGGTGAAGCTTTCTTT. This codes for CASRGGEAFF. Together with reference TRBV2 and TRBJ1-1, the CDR3 gives the full variable domain: EPEVTQTPSHQVTQMGQEVILRCVPISNHLYFYWYRQILGQKVEFLVSFYNNEISEKSEIFDDQFSVERPDGSNFTLKIRSTKLEDSAMYFCASRGGEAFFGQGTRLTVV.

The sample holds a few counts of this clone. The rearrangement uses TRBV6-1 and TRBJ2-3, with unresolved D. Germline V CDR1 and CDR2: MNHNS, SASEGT. Trimming pared 2 bases from V and 6 bases from J, leaving 6 bases between. The CDR3 spans 12 residues. CDR3 in amino acids: CASSEFGDTQYF. CDR3 in DNA: TGTGCCAGCAGTGAATTCGGGGATACGCAGTATTTT.

The chain is built from TRBV5-6 and TRBJ2-5; 13 nucleotides line up with TRBD2. J lost 5 bases, V lost 3 bases, and 7 bases had no gene match. The CDR3 runs 16 residues. The germline V gene has CDR1 SGHDT and CDR2 YYEEEE. The CDR3 loop reads CASSSWTSGSVETQYF. DNA for the CDR3: TGTGCCAGCAGCTCTTGGACTAGCGGGAGTGTTGAGACCCAGTACTTC.

The chain couples TRBV25-1 to TRBJ2-2; 10 bases match TRBD2. This CDR3 region has 15 residues. V was pared by 6 bases and J by 7 bases, with 8 bases of the junction left unmatched. Germline assignment: CDR1 MGHDK and CDR2 SYGVNS. DNA for the CDR3: TGTGCCAGCAGGGGGCTAGCGGGAGTGGGCGGGGAGCTGTTTTTT. Translation gives CASRGLAGVGGELFF.

The genes are TRBV5-1 and TRBJ1-2; D remains unclear. This CDR3 is 15 amino acids long. V was pared by 3 bases and J by 0 bases, with 12 bases between. The germline CDR1 and CDR2 sequences are SGHRS and YFSETQ. The chain's CDR3 is CASSSNSGTNYGYTF. For the CDR3, the DNA is TGCGCCAGCAGCTCGAACTCGGGGACTAACTATGGCTACACCTTC. Full variable domain (missing parts from reference TRBV5-1 and TRBJ1-2): KAGVTQTPRYLIKTRGQQVTLSCSPISGHRSVSWYQQTPGQGLQFLFEYFSETQRNKGNFPGRFSGRQFSNSRSEMNVSTLELGDSALYLCASSSNSGTNYGYTFGSGTRLTVV.

This chain links TRBV11-3 with TRBJ2-2; 8 nucleotides line up with TRBD2. The CDR3 is 16 residues long. Germline V gene lookup returns CDR1 SGHNT and CDR2 YENEEA. J gave up 6 bases and V 4 bases, and 10 bases lay outside the gene matches. CDR3 DNA sequence: TGTGCCAGCAGCTCCTTTGGAGCGGGAGAGTCCGGGGAGCTGTTTTTT. This codes for CASSSFGAGESGELFF.

The J gene is TRBJ2-2, the V gene TRBV5-3, with 12 bases identical to TRBD2. TRBV5-3 belongs to the ORF category, with a function that is uncertain. The CDR3 totals 18 residues. J gave up 1 base and V 4 bases, and 8 bases lay outside the gene matches. The CDR3 DNA reads TGTGCCAGAAGCAGTCTGGGACTAGCGGGTGAGAACACCGGGGAGCTGTTTTTT. As protein: CARSSLGLAGENTGELFF.

This chain links TRBV14 with TRBJ1-4; D gene uncertain. V was clipped by 4 bases and J by 6 bases, with 18 bases between them. The CDR3 is 16 amino acids. CDR1 and CDR2 (germline): SGHDN, FVKESK. The CDR3 region has the DNA TGTGCCAGCAGCCCAAACCCCCGGGGAAGAGATGAAAAACTGTTTTTT. Translation: CASSPNPRGRDEKLFF.

The rearrangement links TRBV4-2 to TRBJ1-1; a possible D gene is TRBD1 (5 bases). The CDR3 has 16 residues. Trimming stripped 0 bases from V and 5 bases from J, with 16 bases between. Germline V lookup: CDR1 LGHNA, CDR2 YNFKEQ. CDR3: CASSQDGGDQKTEAFF. The CDR3 DNA is TGTGCCAGCAGCCAAGATGGAGGGGACCAGAAAACTGAAGCTTTCTTT.